These 26 T cell receptor beta chains were all obtained from the same sample, sequenced in a study of graft-versus-host responses after intestinal transplantation. Method: immunoSEQ multiplex PCR; TCRdb's copy keeps in-frame clones and lacks some. The sample has 45,000 or so clones; roughly nine tenths are singletons. The sample here was PBMCs, taken 524 days after transplant. The receptors stem from a human patient who received an intestinal transplant, so some T cells may come from the graft donor.

This chain uses TRBV2 with TRBJ1-2; D perhaps matches TRBD1 (5 bases). Germline lookup yields CDR1 SNHLY and CDR2 FYNNEI. The CDR3 contains 12 residues. Trimming stripped 6 bases from V and 2 bases from J, with 7 bases between. The CDR3 coding sequence is TGTGCCAGCAGGAGGGGCAACTATGGCTACACCTTC. Its protein product is CASRRGNYGYTF.

This chain links TRBV7-9 with TRBJ1-4; a weak D match, TRBD1 (5 bases). Looked up from germline, CDR1 is SEHNR and CDR2 is FQNEAQ (reference sequence). Deletions cut 2 bases from V and 6 bases from J, with 13 bases between. This CDR3 is built from 15 residues. The CDR3 loop reads CASSLRDSEDEKLFF. The CDR3 DNA reads as TGTGCCAGCAGCTTAAGGGACTCGGAGGATGAAAAACTGTTTTTT.

This rearrangement joins TRBV11-2 to TRBJ1-4; TRBD1 matches at 9 bases. CDR1 is SGHAT, CDR2 FQNNGV, per germline. There are 15 residues in the CDR3. V dropped 5 bases and J dropped 7; count of bases not matched to a gene: 8. The DNA for the CDR3 is TGTGCCAGCAGCGCACAGGGGGCAAAGGGTGAAAAACTGTTTTTT. Translating gives CASSAQGAKGEKLFF.

This chain joins TRBV27 and TRBJ2-1; 13 bases are shared with TRBD2. Unmatched junction bases numbered 5, after V lost 2 bases and J lost 4 bases. In germline, CDR1 is MNHEY, CDR2 SMNVEV (reference sequence). This CDR3 has 17 residues. CDR3 residues: CASSLRLAGGGYNEQFF. The CDR3 nucleotides are TGTGCCAGCAGTTTAAGACTAGCGGGAGGTGGTTACAATGAGCAGTTCTTC.

This chain uses TRBV2 with TRBJ1-2; possibly TRBD1 for D (6 bases). Germline-derived CDR1 and CDR2 are SNHLY and FYNNEI. V was clipped by 7 bases and J by 4 bases, with 13 bases between them. The CDR3 consists of 13 residues. CDR3 region: CASTPDSTYGYTF. DNA of the CDR3: TGTGCCAGCACCCCGGACAGCACCTATGGCTACACCTTC.

V gene TRBV19 combines with J gene TRBJ2-5; D gene ambiguous. The V and J ends lost 5 bases and 5 bases respectively, with 6 bases between them. There are 11 residues in the CDR3. In germline, CDR1 is LNHDA, CDR2 SQIVND (reference sequence). The CDR3 reads CASSDKETQYF. The CDR3 coding sequence is TGTGCCAGTAGTGACAAGGAGACCCAGTACTTC.

This chain joins TRBV28 and TRBJ2-7, with TRBD2 identical over 11 bases. Germline CDR1 reads MDHEN; CDR2 reads SYDVKM. This CDR3 is 15 amino acids long. V shed 6 bases, J shed 5 bases, and the junction held 9 bases outside the gene matches. The CDR3 reads CASRRHSGRANEQYF. The CDR3 DNA follows: TGTGCCAGCAGACGCCATAGCGGGAGGGCCAACGAGCAGTACTTC.

The CDR3 loop reads CSVVWGTEAFF. In DNA form, the CDR3 reads TGCAGCGTTGTCTGGGGGACTGAAGCTTTCTTT. The rearrangement links TRBV29-1 to TRBJ1-1; D possibly corresponds to TRBD1 (5 bases). CDR1 SQVTM and CDR2 ANQGSEA come from the germline V gene. V was trimmed by 4 bases and J by 5 bases, leaving 8 bases between them. The CDR3 totals 11 residues.

The CDR3 nucleotides read TGCGCCAGCAGTGACACCTCGGGACTAGCGGGCTCGTATCGCTCCTACGAGCAGTACTTC. Its protein is CASSDTSGLAGSYRSYEQYF. V is TRBV10-2 and J is TRBJ2-7; 12 nucleotides align to TRBD2. There are 20 residues in the CDR3. Per germline, CDR1 WSHSY and CDR2 SAAADI. V shed 3 bases and J 0 bases; nucleotides not matched to a gene: 15.

CDR3 protein: CASSLGTYTEGYGYTF. The CDR3 DNA is TGTGCCAGCAGCCTGGGGACTTATACTGAGGGCTATGGCTACACCTTC. This chain joins TRBV9 and TRBJ1-2, with D possibly TRBD1 on 5 matching bases. Between the trimmed V and J ends, which lost 4 bases and 4 bases, there was a span of 20 bases. CDR3 size: 16 residues. Germline assignment: CDR1 SGDLS and CDR2 YYNGEE. The entire variable domain, with the rest obtained from reference TRBV9 and TRBJ1-2, is as follows: DSGVTQTPKHLITATGQRVTLRCSPRSGDLSVYWYQQSLDQGLQFLIQYYNGEERAKGNILERFSAQQFPDLHSELNLSSLELGDSALYFCASSLGTYTEGYGYTFGSGTRLTVV.

Only one count was recorded for this clone. This chain links TRBV23-1 with TRBJ2-4; D uncertain. TRBV23-1 is given ORF status, its function remaining uncertain. This CDR3 contains 14 residues. Trimming took off 4 bases at V and 8 bases at J, with 15 bases between the two ends. The CDR3 nucleotides read TGCGCCAGCAGTCGGTCGTCTCCTGAGGACATTCAGTACTTC. It translates to CASSRSSPEDIQYF.

The chain uses TRBV19 and TRBJ2-1, with 11 bases matching TRBD1. Germline V gene sequence: CDR1 LNHDA, CDR2 SQIVND (reference sequence). The CDR3 contains 13 residues. J lost 12 bases, V lost 3 bases, and 4 bases had no gene match. CDR3 sequence reads: CASSIRDRGSQFF. The CDR3, as DNA: TGTGCCAGTAGTATCCGGGACAGGGGGTCGCAGTTCTTC.

The V gene is TRBV19, the J gene TRBJ2-7; 8 nucleotides match TRBD1. J was trimmed by 1 base and V by 6 bases; bases with no gene match: 5. CDR1 is LNHDA and CDR2 is SQIVND in the germline V gene (reference sequence). This CDR3 has 14 amino acids. CDR3 sequence: CASSPGQVSYEQYF. The CDR3 bases are TGTGCCAGTAGCCCGGGACAGGTTTCCTACGAGCAGTACTTC.

The rearrangement uses TRBV28 and TRBJ2-7; the match to TRBD1 covers 8 bases. After removal of 5 bases from V and 2 bases from J, the junction contained 8 bases not matched to a gene. From germline, CDR1 is MDHEN and CDR2 SYDVKM. This CDR3 is 15 amino acids long. Here the CDR3 DNA reads TGTGCCAGCAGTAATGTCTGGACAGGGACCTACGAGCAGTACTTC. Translated: CASSNVWTGTYEQYF.

The rearrangement joins TRBV6-1 to TRBJ2-1; 7 positions match TRBD2. The germline gives CDR1 MNHNS, CDR2 SASEGT. The CDR3 runs to 15 residues. V shed 4 bases and J 5 bases; nucleotides not matched to a gene: 8. CDR3 sequence (DNA): TGTGCCAGCAGTGGCGTCGGGGGGACCCACAATGAGCAGTTCTTC. It yields the protein CASSGVGGTHNEQFF.

The chain carries TRBV5-5 and TRBJ2-5, with 12 bases matching TRBD2. The CDR3 has 16 residues. Germline V lookup: CDR1 SGHKS, CDR2 YYEKEE (reference sequence). V trimming: 2 bases; J trimming: 2 bases; junction bases outside the gene matches: 4. The CDR3 DNA reads TGTGCCAGCAGCTTTGCGGGGACTAGCGGGCAAGAGACCCAGTACTTC. It specifies CASSFAGTSGQETQYF.

The rearrangement uses TRBV15 and TRBJ2-2; maybe TRBD1 (5 bases). V gave up 6 bases and J gave up 1 base, with 6 bases separating them. Germline CDR1 and CDR2: LNHNV and YYDKDF (reference sequence). CDR3 length: 13 residues. The CDR3 reads CATRTENTGELFF. CDR3 nucleotides: TGTGCCACCAGGACAGAGAACACCGGGGAGCTGTTTTTT. The entire variable domain, with the rest obtained from reference TRBV15 and TRBJ2-2, is as follows: DAMVIQNPRYQVTQFGKPVTLSCSQTLNHNVMYWYQQKSSQAPKLLFHYYDKDFNNEADTPDNFQSRRPNTSFCFLDIRSPGLGDTAMYLCATRTENTGELFFGEGSRLTVL.

The chain combines TRBV7-2 with TRBJ2-3, with a tentative D call TRBD2 (6 bases). This CDR3 comprises 16 residues. Trimming shortened V by 0 bases and J by 4 bases, and 14 bases separated the two germline ends. Germline-derived CDR1 and CDR2 are SGHTA and FQGNSA. The CDR3, as DNA: TGTGCCAGCAGCTTAGCAGGGACGGGAGCCCCAGATACGCAGTATTTT. Protein: CASSLAGTGAPDTQYF.

The rearrangement links TRBV27 to TRBJ2-7; possibly TRBD2 for D (5 bases). Trimming took off 2 bases at V and 2 bases at J, with 13 bases between the two ends. The length of the CDR3 is 15 residues. The germline V gene has CDR1 MNHEY and CDR2 SMNVEV (reference sequence). As DNA, the CDR3 is TGTGCCAGCAGTTTAAGGCCTCCTAGCCCCTACGAGCAGTACTTC. The encoded protein is CASSLRPPSPYEQYF.

The V gene is TRBV28, the J gene TRBJ2-7; 7 bases fit TRBD2. The V gene end was trimmed by 4 bases and the J gene end by 0 bases; junction bases not matched to a gene: 6. Per germline, CDR1 MDHEN and CDR2 SYDVKM. The CDR3 has 15 amino acids. CDR3 region: CASSSQRDDSYEQYF. The CDR3 coding sequence is TGTGCCAGCAGTTCCCAGCGGGACGACTCCTACGAGCAGTACTTC.

The CDR3 region is CAWSHVGALINYGYTF. DNA of the CDR3: TGTGCCTGGAGTCACGTTGGAGCACTCATTAACTATGGCTACACCTTC. The chain combines TRBV30 with TRBJ1-2; D unresolved. Trimming took off 2 bases at V and 1 base at J, with 17 bases between the two ends. The germline gives CDR1 GTSNPN, CDR2 SVGIG (reference sequence). The CDR3 is 16 residues long.

The chain combines TRBV6-1 with TRBJ2-3; D gene uncertain. With 6 bases removed from V and 2 bases from J, the gap between germline ends came to 12 bases. CDR1 is MNHNS, CDR2 SASEGT, per germline. The CDR3 is 14 amino acids. CDR3 in DNA: TGTGCCAGCAGGATCGCAAGGAACACAGATACGCAGTATTTT. It translates to CASRIARNTDTQYF.

This chain links TRBV7-9 with TRBJ1-6; the D gene is possibly TRBD1 (6 bases). The CDR3 sequence is 15 residues long. V was clipped by 1 base and J by 6 bases, with 10 bases between them. The germline CDR1 and CDR2 sequences are SEHNR and FQNEAQ (reference sequence). The CDR3 coding sequence is TGTGCCAGCAGCTTAGGAACAGGGATTAATTCACCCCTCCACTTT. Translation gives CASSLGTGINSPLHF.

The chain joins TRBV28 to TRBJ2-7, with D hard to call. Germline CDR1 and CDR2: MDHEN and SYDVKM. The length of the CDR3 is 11 residues. V lost 6 bases, J lost 9 bases, and 12 bases lay in between. The CDR3 bases are TGTGCCAGCAGCTCCGGACCTTGGCAGTACTTC. As protein: CASSSGPWQYF. The full variable domain, its missing parts supplied by reference TRBV28 and TRBJ2-7, is DVKVTQSSRYLVKRTGEKVFLECVQDMDHENMFWYRQDPGLGLRLIYFSYDVKMKEKGDIPEGYSVSREKKERFSLILESASTNQTSMYLCASSSGPWQYFGPGTRLTVT.

This clone occurred a few times. The chain is built from TRBV28 and TRBJ2-7; no clear D. Germline V CDR1 and CDR2: MDHEN, SYDVKM. Trimming pared 5 bases from V and 4 bases from J, leaving 9 bases between. The CDR3 loop spans 12 amino acids. CDR3 DNA sequence: TGTGCCAGCAGTCTTAAGAGGTACGAGCAGTACTTC. Its protein product is CASSLKRYEQYF. Using reference TRBV28 and TRBJ2-7 for the parts outside the CDR3, the full variable domain is DVKVTQSSRYLVKRTGEKVFLECVQDMDHENMFWYRQDPGLGLRLIYFSYDVKMKEKGDIPEGYSVSREKKERFSLILESASTNQTSMYLCASSLKRYEQYFGPGTRLTVT.

Judged by abundance, this clone is medium-sized. This rearrangement joins TRBV5-6 to TRBJ1-1; unclear D gene. Germline CDR1 is SGHDT and CDR2 is YYEEEE. V was clipped by 4 bases and J by 1 base, with 11 bases between them. This CDR3 is built from 14 residues. As DNA, the CDR3 is TGTGCCAGCAGCCCGGGGATTTGGAACACTGAAGCTTTCTTT. As protein: CASSPGIWNTEAFF.